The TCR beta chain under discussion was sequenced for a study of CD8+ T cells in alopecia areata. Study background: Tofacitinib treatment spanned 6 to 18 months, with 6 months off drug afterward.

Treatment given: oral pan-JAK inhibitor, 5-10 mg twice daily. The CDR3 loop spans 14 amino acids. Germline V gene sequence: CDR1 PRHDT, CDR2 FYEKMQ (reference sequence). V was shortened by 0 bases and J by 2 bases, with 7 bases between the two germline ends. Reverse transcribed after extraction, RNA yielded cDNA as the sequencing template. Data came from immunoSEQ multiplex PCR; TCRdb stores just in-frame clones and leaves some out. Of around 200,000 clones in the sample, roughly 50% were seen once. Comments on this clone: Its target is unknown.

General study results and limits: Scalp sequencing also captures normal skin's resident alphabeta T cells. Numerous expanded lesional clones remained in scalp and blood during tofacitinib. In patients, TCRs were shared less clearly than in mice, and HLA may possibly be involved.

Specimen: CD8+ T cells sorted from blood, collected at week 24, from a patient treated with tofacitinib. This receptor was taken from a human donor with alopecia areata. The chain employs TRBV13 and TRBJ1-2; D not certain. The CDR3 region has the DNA TGTGCCAGCAGCTTAGGGGGCTCGAACTATGGCTACACCTTC. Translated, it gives CASSLGGSNYGYTF.